The 13 T cell receptor beta chains presented below share a single source sample, sequenced in a study of blood T cell repertoires in COVID-19. Libraries were prepared by immunoSEQ multiplex PCR; TCRdb keeps only in-frame clonotypes and omits some of them. In the table there are more than 20,000 clones, 85% to 90% of which are singletons. The sequencing input was peripheral blood. These receptors all stem from a human donor with active COVID-19. The donor label of this sample is uncertain.

The chain uses TRBV27 and TRBJ2-7; the D gene is possibly TRBD2 (6 bases). CDR1 MNHEY and CDR2 SMNVEV come from the germline V gene (reference sequence). V gave up 4 bases and J gave up 0 bases, with 25 bases separating them. The CDR3 extends over 19 amino acids. DNA of the CDR3: TGTGCCAGCAGTTCTTCTTCGGGACTCCATCATGTCCCCTCCTACGAGCAGTACTTC. It yields the protein CASSSSSGLHHVPSYEQYF.

The chain links TRBV6-5 to TRBJ1-6; TRBD1 matches 7 bases. V lost 7 bases to trimming and J lost 6 bases; unmatched junction nucleotides: 9. CDR1 is MNHEY, CDR2 SVGAGI, per germline. The CDR3 is 15 amino acids. The CDR3 DNA reads as TGTGCCAGCACCACAAGACAGGGTATTAATTCACCCCTCCACTTT. It encodes CASTTRQGINSPLHF.

This clone was counted a single time. The J gene is TRBJ2-5, the V gene TRBV19; 8 nucleotides agree with TRBD1. Germline CDR1 is LNHDA and CDR2 is SQIVND (reference sequence). Trimming removed 6 bases from V and 2 bases from J; junction bases left unmatched: 11. The CDR3 spans 16 residues. The CDR3 sequence is CASSAPRGRRQETQYF. The CDR3, as DNA: TGTGCCAGTAGCGCCCCCAGGGGGCGACGGCAAGAGACCCAGTACTTC.

V and J are TRBV7-6 and TRBJ2-2; no reliable D call. CDR1 is SGHVS and CDR2 is FNYEAQ in the germline V gene. This CDR3 is 13 amino acids long. V was shortened by 2 bases and J by 5 bases, with 6 bases between the two germline ends. The CDR3 region has the DNA TGTGCCAGCAGCTTAACAGCTACCGGGGAGCTGTTTTTT. Translation: CASSLTATGELFF.

The chain carries TRBV7-9 and TRBJ2-7, with D hard to call. CDR1 is SEHNR, CDR2 FQNEAQ, per germline (reference sequence). V was pared by 3 bases and J by 2 bases, with 11 bases between. The length of the CDR3 is 14 residues. CDR3 sequence (DNA): TGTGCCAGCAGCTTCTATGCCATCCCCTACGAGCAGTACTTC. This gives the protein CASSFYAIPYEQYF. Looking up the rest from reference TRBV7-9 and TRBJ2-7 gives the full variable domain: DTGVSQNPRHKITKRGQNVTFRCDPISEHNRLYWYRQTLGQGPEFLTYFQNEAQLEKSRLLSDRFSAERPKGSFSTLEIQRTEQGDSAMYLCASSFYAIPYEQYFGPGTRLTVT.

The J gene is TRBJ2-7, the V gene TRBV7-9; weak D call: TRBD2 (5 bases). Germline V gives CDR1 SEHNR, CDR2 FQNEAQ (reference sequence). V shed 2 bases and J shed 0 bases, with 8 bases lying between them. This CDR3 is built from 14 residues. In DNA, the CDR3 is TGTGCCAGCAGCTTAAGGCGGGCCTCCTACGAGCAGTACTTC. Amino acids: CASSLRRASYEQYF.

This clone is a singleton in its sample. The chain recombines TRBV27 with TRBJ1-1, with D maybe TRBD1 (6 bases). Per the germline V gene, CDR1 is MNHEY and CDR2 is SMNVEV (reference sequence). The V end was cut by 6 bases, the J end by 9 bases, with 11 bases between. The CDR3 has 11 amino acids. The CDR3 DNA is TGTGCCAGCAGCACCGGACAGCAAGCTTTCTTT. It codes for CASSTGQQAFF.

This chain links TRBV28 with TRBJ2-7, with 7 positions matching TRBD1. The germline V gene has CDR1 MDHEN and CDR2 SYDVKM. V trimming: 7 bases; J trimming: 2 bases; junction bases outside the gene matches: 8. The CDR3 consists of 14 residues. CDR3 DNA: TGTGCCAGCACCTCCCCCACAGGGGCCTACGAGCAGTACTTC. It yields the protein CASTSPTGAYEQYF.

The chain joins TRBV29-1 to TRBJ1-4, with TRBD1 identical over 7 bases. V lost 4 bases to trimming and J lost 8 bases; unmatched junction nucleotides: 7. Germline V gene data show CDR1 as SQVTM and CDR2 as ANQGSEA. CDR3 size: 13 residues. This CDR3 reads CSVAVQGQEKLFF. In DNA, the CDR3 is TGCAGCGTTGCGGTACAGGGGCAAGAAAAACTGTTTTTT. The entire variable domain, with the rest obtained from reference TRBV29-1 and TRBJ1-4, is as follows: SAVISQKPSRDICQRGTSLTIQCQVDSQVTMMFWYRQQPGQSLTLIATANQGSEATYESGFVIDKFPISRPNLTFSTLTVSNMSPEDSSIYLCSVAVQGQEKLFFGSGTQLSVL.

The chain is built from TRBV9 and TRBJ1-2; no reliable D call. Germline V lookup: CDR1 SGDLS, CDR2 YYNGEE. The CDR3 has 15 amino acids. V lost 3 bases, J lost 0 bases, and 12 bases lay in between. Written as DNA, the CDR3 is TGTGCCAGCAGCGCAACCCCGGGAGCTAACTATGGCTACACCTTC. This gives the protein CASSATPGANYGYTF.

The chain employs TRBV7-2 and TRBJ2-7; tentative D call: TRBD2 (6 bases). The germline gives CDR1 SGHTA, CDR2 FQGNSA. This CDR3 is built from 13 residues. The V end lost 0 bases, the J end lost 4 bases, and 7 bases lay between the germline ends. CDR3 sequence: CASSLAGGYEQYF. The CDR3 DNA reads TGTGCCAGCAGCTTAGCGGGAGGTTACGAGCAGTACTTC.

The chain has TRBV27 and TRBJ2-7; TRBD1 is a possible D gene (6 bases). Trimming stripped 9 bases from V and 2 bases from J, with 11 bases between. CDR3 size: 12 residues. Germline V gene data show CDR1 as MNHEY and CDR2 as SMNVEV (reference sequence). This chain's CDR3 is CASRDNPYEQYF. The CDR3 DNA reads TGTGCCAGTCGGGACAACCCCTACGAGCAGTACTTC.

The chain employs TRBV5-1 and TRBJ1-2; D remains unclear. In germline, CDR1 is SGHRS, CDR2 YFSETQ. The CDR3 consists of 12 residues. Trimming took 3 bases from V and 8 from J, leaving 11 bases between them. CDR3 amino acids: CASSSTGNGYTF. The CDR3 region has the DNA TGCGCCAGCAGCTCAACTGGTAACGGCTACACCTTC.